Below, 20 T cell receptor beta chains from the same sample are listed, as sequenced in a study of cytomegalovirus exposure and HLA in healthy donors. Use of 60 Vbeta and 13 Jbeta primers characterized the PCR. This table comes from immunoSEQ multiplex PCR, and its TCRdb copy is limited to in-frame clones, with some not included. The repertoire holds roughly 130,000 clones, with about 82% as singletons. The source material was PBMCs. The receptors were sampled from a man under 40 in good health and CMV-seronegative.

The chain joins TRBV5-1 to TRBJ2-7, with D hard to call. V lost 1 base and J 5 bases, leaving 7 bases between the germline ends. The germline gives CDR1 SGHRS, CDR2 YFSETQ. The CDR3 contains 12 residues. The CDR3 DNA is TGCGCCAGCAGCTTGCCTACTGACGAGCAGTACTTC. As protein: CASSLPTDEQYF.

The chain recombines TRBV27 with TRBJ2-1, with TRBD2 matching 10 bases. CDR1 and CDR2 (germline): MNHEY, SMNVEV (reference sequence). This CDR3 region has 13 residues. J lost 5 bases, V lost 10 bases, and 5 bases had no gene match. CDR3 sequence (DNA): TGTGCCATCCGGACTAGCGGAGACAATGAGCAGTTCTTC. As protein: CAIRTSGDNEQFF.

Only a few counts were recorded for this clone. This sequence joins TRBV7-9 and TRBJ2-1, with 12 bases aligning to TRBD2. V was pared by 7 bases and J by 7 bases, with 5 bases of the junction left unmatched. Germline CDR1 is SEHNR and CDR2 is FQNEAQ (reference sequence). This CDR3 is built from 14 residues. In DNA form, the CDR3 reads TGTGCCAGCAAGACTAGCGGGAGTGGAAATGAGCAGTTCTTC. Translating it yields CASKTSGSGNEQFF.

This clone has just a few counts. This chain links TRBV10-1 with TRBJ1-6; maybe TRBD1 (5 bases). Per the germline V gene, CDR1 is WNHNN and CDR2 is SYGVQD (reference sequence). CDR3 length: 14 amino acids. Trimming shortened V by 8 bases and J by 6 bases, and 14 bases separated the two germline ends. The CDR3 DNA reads TGCGCCAGCCGACGCGGGGGGATTAATTCACCCCTCCACTTT. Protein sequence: CASRRGGINSPLHF.

CDR3 bases: TGTGCCAGCAGTTTCAGCCAGGCGAACTCCTACGAGCAGTACTTC. Its translation: CASSFSQANSYEQYF. This chain joins TRBV28 and TRBJ2-7; D gene unclear. Trimming took 3 bases from V and 0 from J, leaving 12 bases between them. Germline assignment: CDR1 MDHEN and CDR2 SYDVKM. The CDR3 consists of 15 residues.

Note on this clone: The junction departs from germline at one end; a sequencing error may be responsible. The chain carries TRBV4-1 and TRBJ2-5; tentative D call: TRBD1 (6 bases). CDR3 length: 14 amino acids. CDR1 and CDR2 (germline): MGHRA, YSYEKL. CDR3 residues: CASSQDDRQGTQYF. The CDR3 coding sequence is TGCGCCAGCAGCCAAGACGACAGGCAAGGGACCCAGTACTTC.

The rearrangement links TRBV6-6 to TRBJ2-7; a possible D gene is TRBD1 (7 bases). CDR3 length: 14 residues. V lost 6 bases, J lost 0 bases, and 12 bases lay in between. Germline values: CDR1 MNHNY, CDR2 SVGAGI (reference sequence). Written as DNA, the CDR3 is TGTGCCAGCAGAACTCAGGGGGGCTCCTACGAGCAGTACTTC. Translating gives CASRTQGGSYEQYF.

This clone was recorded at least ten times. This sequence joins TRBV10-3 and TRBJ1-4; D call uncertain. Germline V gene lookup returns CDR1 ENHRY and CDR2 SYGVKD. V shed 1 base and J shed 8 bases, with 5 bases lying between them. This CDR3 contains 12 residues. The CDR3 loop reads CAISELSEKLFF. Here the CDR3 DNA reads TGTGCCATCAGTGAGTTGAGCGAAAAACTGTTTTTT.

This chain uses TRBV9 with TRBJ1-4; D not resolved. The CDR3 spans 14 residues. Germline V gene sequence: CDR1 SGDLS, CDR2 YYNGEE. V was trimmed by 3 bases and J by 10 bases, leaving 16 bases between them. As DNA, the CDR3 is TGTGCCAGCAGCGCGTTCCCTGCCACGGGAAAACTGTTTTTT. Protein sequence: CASSAFPATGKLFF. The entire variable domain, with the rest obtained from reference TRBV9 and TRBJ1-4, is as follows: DSGVTQTPKHLITATGQRVTLRCSPRSGDLSVYWYQQSLDQGLQFLIQYYNGEERAKGNILERFSAQQFPDLHSELNLSSLELGDSALYFCASSAFPATGKLFFGSGTQLSVL.

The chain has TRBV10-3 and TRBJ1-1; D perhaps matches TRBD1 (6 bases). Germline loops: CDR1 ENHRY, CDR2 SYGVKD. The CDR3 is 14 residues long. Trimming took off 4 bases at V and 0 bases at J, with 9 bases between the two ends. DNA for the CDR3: TGTGCCATCAGTGTGCAGGGGCTGAACACTGAAGCTTTCTTT. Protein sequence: CAISVQGLNTEAFF.

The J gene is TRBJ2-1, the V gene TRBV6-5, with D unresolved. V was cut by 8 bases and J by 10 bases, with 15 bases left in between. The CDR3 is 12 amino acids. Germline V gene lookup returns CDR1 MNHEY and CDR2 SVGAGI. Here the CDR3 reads CASGRPFSEQFF. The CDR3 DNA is TGTGCCAGCGGCAGGCCCTTCTCCGAGCAGTTCTTC.

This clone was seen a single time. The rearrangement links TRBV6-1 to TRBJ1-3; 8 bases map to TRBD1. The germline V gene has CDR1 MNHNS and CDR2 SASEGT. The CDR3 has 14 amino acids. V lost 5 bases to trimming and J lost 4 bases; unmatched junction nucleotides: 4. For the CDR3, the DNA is TGTGCCAGCAGTTCCCGGGACAGGGGAAACACCATATATTTT. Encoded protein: CASSSRDRGNTIYF.

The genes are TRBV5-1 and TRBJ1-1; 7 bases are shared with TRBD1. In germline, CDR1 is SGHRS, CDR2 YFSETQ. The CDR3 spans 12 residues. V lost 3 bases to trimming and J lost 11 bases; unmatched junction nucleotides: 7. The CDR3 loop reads CASSSEGALAFF. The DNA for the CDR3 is TGCGCCAGCAGCTCGGAGGGGGCACTGGCTTTCTTT.

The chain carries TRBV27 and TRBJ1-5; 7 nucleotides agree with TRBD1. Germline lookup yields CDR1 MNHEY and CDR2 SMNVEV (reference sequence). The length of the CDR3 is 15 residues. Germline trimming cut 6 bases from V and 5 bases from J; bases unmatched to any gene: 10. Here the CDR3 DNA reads TGTGCCAGCAGCCGAAGTCCCGGGACAGATCAGCCCCAGCATTTT. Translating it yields CASSRSPGTDQPQHF.

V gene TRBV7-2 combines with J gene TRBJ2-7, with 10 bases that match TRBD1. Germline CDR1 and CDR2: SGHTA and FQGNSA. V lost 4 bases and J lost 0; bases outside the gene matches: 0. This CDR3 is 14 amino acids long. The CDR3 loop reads CASSWDRGSYEQYF. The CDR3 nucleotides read TGTGCCAGCAGCTGGGACAGGGGCTCCTACGAGCAGTACTTC. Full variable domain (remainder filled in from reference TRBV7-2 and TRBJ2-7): GAGVSQSPSNKVTEKGKDVELRCDPISGHTALYWYRQSLGQGLEFLIYFQGNSAPDKSGLPSDRFSAERTGGSVSTLTIQRTQQEDSAVYLCASSWDRGSYEQYFGPGTRLTVT.

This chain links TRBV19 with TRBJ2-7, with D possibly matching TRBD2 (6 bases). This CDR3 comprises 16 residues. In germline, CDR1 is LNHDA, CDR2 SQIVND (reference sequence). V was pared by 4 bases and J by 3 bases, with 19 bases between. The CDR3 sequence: CASSSRSGRKGYEQYF. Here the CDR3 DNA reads TGTGCCAGTAGTAGTCGTTCGGGGAGGAAAGGCTACGAGCAGTACTTC.

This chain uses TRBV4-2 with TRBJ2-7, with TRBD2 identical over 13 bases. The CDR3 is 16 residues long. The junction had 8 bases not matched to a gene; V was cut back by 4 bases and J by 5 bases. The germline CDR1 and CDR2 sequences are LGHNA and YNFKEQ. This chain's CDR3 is CASSLTLAGGPHEQYF. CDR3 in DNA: TGTGCCAGCAGCCTTACACTAGCGGGGGGGCCCCACGAGCAGTACTTC.

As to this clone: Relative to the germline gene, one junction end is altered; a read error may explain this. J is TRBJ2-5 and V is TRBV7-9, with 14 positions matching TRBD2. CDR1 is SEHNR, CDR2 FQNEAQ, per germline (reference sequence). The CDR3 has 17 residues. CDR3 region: CASRLGTSGGQKETQYF. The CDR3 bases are TGTGCCAGCAGGTTAGGGACTAGCGGGGGCCAGAAAGAGACCCAGTACTTC.

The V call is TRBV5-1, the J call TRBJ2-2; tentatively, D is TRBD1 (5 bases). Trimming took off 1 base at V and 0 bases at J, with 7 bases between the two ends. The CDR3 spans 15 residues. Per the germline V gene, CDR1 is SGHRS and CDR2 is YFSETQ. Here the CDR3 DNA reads TGCGCCAGCAGCTTGATAGGGGCGAACACCGGGGAGCTGTTTTTT. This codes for CASSLIGANTGELFF.

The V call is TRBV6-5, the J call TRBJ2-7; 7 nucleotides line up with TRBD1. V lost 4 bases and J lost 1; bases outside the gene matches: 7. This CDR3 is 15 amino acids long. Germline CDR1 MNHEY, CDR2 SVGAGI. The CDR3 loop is CASSFKGGGSYEQYF. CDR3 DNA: TGTGCCAGCAGTTTCAAAGGGGGCGGATCCTACGAGCAGTACTTC.